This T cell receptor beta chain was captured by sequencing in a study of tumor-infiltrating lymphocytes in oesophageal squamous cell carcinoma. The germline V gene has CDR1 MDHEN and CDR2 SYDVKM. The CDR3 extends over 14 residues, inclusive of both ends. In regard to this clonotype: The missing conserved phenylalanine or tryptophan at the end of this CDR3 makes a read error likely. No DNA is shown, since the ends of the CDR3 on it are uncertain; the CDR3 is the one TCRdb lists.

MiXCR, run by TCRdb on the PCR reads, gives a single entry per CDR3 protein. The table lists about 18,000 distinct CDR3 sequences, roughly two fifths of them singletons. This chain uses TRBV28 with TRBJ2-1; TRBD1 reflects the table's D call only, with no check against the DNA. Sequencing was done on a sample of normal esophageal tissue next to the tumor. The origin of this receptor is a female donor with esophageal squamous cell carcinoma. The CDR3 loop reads CASTRGNYGYTFGS.